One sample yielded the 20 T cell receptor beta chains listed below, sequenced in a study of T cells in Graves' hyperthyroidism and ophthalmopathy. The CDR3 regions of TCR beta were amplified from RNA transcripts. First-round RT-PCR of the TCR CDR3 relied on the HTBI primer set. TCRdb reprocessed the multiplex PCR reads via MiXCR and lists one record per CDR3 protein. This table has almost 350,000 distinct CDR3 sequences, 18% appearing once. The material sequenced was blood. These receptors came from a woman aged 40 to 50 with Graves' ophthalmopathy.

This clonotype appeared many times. The CDR3: CASNLAGVGLEQYF. In DNA, the CDR3 is TGTGCCAGCAATCTAGCGGGAGTGGGGCTGGAGCAGTACTTC. V gene TRBV12-3 or TRBV12-4 combines with J gene TRBJ2-7; TRBD2 matches 10 bases. This CDR3 is built from 14 residues. The J segment lost 7 bases and the V segment lost 7 bases, leaving 10 bases of the junction unmatched.

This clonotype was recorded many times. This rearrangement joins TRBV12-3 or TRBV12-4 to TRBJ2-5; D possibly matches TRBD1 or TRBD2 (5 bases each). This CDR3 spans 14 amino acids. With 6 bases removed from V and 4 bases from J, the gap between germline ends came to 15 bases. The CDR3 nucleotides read TGTGCCAGCAGCCTAAGAGGGACCGGAGAGACCCAGTACTTC. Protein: CASSLRGTGETQYF.

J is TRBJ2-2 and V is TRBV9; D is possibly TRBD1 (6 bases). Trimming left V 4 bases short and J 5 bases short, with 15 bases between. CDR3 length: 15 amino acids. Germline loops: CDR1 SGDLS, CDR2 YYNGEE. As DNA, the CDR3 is TGTGCCAGCAGCCCCGACCCCCAGGGGACCGGGGAGCTGTTTTTT. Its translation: CASSPDPQGTGELFF.

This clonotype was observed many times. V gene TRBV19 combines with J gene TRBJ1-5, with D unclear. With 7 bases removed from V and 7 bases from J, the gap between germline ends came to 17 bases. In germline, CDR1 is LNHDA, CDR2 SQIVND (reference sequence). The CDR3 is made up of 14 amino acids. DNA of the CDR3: TGTGCCAGTAACCTTTCGGGAGGAGGGCAGCCCCAGCATTTT. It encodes CASNLSGGGQPQHF.

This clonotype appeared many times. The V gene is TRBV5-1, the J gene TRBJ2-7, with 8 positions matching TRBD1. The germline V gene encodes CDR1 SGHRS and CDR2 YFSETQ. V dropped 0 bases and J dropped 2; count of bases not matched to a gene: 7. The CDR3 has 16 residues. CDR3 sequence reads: CASSLGGTGLTYEQYF. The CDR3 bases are TGCGCCAGCAGCTTGGGCGGGACAGGCCTTACCTACGAGCAGTACTTC. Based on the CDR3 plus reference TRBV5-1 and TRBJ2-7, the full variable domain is KAGVTQTPRYLIKTRGQQVTLSCSPISGHRSVSWYQQTPGQGLQFLFEYFSETQRNKGNFPGRFSGRQFSNSRSEMNVSTLELGDSALYLCASSLGGTGLTYEQYFGPGTRLTVT.

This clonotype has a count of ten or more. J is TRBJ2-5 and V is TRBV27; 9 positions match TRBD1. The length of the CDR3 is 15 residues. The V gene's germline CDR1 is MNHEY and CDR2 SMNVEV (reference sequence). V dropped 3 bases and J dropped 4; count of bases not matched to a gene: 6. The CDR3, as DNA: TGTGCCAGCAGTTTTCTGGGACAGGGTACAGAGACCCAGTACTTC. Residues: CASSFLGQGTETQYF.

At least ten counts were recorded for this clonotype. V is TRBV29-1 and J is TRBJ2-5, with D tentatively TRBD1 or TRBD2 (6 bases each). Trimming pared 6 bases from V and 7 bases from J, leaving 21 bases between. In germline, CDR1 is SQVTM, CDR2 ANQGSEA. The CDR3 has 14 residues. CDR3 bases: TGCAGCGTGGCGGGACACCCACCTACGGGGACCCAGTACTTC. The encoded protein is CSVAGHPPTGTQYF.

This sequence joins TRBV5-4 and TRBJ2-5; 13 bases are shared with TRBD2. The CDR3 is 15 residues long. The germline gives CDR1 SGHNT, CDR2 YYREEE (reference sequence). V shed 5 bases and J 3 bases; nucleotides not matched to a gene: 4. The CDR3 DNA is TGTGCCAGCAGTATGACTAGCGGGAGGAAAGAGACCCAGTACTTC. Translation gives CASSMTSGRKETQYF.

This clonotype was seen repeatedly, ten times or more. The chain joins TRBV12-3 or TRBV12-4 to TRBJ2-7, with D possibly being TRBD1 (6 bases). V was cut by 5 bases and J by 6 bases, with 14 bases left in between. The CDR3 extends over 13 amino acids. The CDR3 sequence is CASSLTTGFEQYF. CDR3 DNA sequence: TGTGCCAGCAGTCTGACTACAGGGTTCGAGCAGTACTTC.

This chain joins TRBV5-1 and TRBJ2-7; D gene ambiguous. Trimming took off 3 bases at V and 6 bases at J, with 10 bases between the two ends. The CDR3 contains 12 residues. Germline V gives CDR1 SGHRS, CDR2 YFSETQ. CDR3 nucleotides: TGCGCCAGCAGCTCCTCCCCTCTCGAGCAGTACTTC. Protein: CASSSSPLEQYF. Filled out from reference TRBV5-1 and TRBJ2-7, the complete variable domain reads KAGVTQTPRYLIKTRGQQVTLSCSPISGHRSVSWYQQTPGQGLQFLFEYFSETQRNKGNFPGRFSGRQFSNSRSEMNVSTLELGDSALYLCASSSSPLEQYFGPGTRLTVT.

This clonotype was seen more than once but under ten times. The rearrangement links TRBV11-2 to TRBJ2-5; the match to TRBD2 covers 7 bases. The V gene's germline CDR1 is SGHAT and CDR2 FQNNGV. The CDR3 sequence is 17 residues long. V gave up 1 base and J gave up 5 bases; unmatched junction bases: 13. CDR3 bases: TGTGCCAGCAGCTTAGTGTACGGGGGAGGGCCGCGGGAGACCCAGTACTTC. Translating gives CASSLVYGGGPRETQYF.

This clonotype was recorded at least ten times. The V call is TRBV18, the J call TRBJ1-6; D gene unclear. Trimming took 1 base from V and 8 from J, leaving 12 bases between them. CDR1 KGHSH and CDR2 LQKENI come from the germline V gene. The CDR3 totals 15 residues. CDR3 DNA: TGTGCCAGCTCACCACTGGGTCAGCCCGATTCACCCCTCCACTTT. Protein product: CASSPLGQPDSPLHF.

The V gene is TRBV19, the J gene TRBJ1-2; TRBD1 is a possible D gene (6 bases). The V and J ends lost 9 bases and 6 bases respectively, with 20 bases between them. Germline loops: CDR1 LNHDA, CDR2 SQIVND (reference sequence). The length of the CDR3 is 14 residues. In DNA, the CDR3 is TGTGCCAGCAAACAGGGAACAGGATATCATGGCTACACCTTC. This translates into CASKQGTGYHGYTF.

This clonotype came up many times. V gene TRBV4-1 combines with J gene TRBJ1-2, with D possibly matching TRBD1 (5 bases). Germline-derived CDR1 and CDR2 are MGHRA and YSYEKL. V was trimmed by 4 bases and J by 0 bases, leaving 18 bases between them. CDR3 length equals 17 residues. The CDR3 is CASSRTRVTDSNYGYTF. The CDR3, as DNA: TGCGCCAGCAGCCGAACCAGGGTCACGGACTCTAACTATGGCTACACCTTC.

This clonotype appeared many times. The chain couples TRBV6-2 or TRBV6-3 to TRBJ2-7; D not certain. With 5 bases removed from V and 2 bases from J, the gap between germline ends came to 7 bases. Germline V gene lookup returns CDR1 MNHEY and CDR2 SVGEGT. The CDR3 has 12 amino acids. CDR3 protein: CASSLTPYEQYF. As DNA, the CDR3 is TGTGCCAGCAGTCTGACTCCCTACGAGCAGTACTTC.

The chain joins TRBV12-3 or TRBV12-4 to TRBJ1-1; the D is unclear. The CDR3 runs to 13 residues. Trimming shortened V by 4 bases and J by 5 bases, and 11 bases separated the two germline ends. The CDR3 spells CASSSPTRTEAFF. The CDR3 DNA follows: TGTGCCAGCAGTTCCCCAACACGTACTGAAGCTTTCTTT.

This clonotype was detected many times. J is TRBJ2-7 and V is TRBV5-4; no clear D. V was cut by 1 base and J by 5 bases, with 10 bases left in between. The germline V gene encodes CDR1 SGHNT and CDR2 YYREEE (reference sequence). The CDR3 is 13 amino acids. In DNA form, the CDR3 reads TGTGCCAGCAGCTTGACTCGGTTAGACGAGCAGTACTTC. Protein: CASSLTRLDEQYF.

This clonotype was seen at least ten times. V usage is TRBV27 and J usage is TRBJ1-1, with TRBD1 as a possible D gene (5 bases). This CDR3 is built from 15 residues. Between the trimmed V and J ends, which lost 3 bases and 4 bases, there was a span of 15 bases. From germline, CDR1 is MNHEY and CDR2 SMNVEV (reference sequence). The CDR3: CASSFKRDPGTEAFF. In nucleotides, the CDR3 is TGTGCCAGCAGTTTTAAGAGGGACCCTGGCACTGAAGCTTTCTTT.

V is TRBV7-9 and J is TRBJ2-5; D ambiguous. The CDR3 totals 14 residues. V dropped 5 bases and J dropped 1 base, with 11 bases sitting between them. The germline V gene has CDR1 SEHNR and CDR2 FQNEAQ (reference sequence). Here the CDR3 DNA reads TGTGCCAGCAGCATAGGCCGGAGCCAAGAGACCCAGTACTTC. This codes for CASSIGRSQETQYF.

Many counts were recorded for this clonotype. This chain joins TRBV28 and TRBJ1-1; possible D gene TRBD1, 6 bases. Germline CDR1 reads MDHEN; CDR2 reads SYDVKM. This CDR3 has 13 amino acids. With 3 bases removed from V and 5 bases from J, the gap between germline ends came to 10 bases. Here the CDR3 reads CASSLGASTEAFF. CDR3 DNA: TGTGCCAGCAGTTTGGGGGCGAGTACTGAAGCTTTCTTT.